Presented here are 10 T cell receptor beta chains from one specimen sequenced in a study of T cells after somatic rescue of genetic block. Produced via immunoSEQ multiplex PCR; TCRdb's table is partial and in-frame only. In the table there are tens of thousands of clones, about 90% of which are singletons. Sequencing was performed on peripheral blood mononuclear cells (PBMCs). These receptor sequences come from a man between 35 and 55 years old.

J is TRBJ2-5 and V is TRBV6-5, with TRBD2 as a possible D gene (6 bases). The V gene's germline CDR1 is MNHEY and CDR2 SVGAGI. The ends were cut back, 7 bases at V and 5 bases at J, with 20 bases in the middle. The CDR3 sequence is 15 residues long. CDR3 in DNA: TGTGCCAGCACAATAGGACGGGAGTTTGAGGAGACCCAGTACTTC. Residues: CASTIGREFEETQYF.

This clone has only a few counts. This chain connects TRBV4-1 to TRBJ1-5, with unresolved D. The CDR3 has 14 amino acids. The germline CDR1 and CDR2 sequences are MGHRA and YSYEKL. Trimming took 6 bases from V and 2 from J, leaving 11 bases between them. This CDR3 is CASSPSRGNQPQHF. The DNA for the CDR3 is TGCGCCAGCAGTCCCTCGCGGGGCAATCAGCCCCAGCATTTT.

V gene TRBV2 combines with J gene TRBJ1-5, with a possible D match to TRBD1 (6 bases). V was clipped by 7 bases and J by 2 bases, with 12 bases between them. The CDR3 loop spans 14 amino acids. The germline CDR1 and CDR2 sequences are SNHLY and FYNNEI. The CDR3 region is CASTGVRGNQPQHF. The CDR3 nucleotides read TGTGCCAGCACAGGGGTGAGGGGCAATCAGCCCCAGCATTTT.

The chain employs TRBV28 and TRBJ2-1; D not resolved. Trimming cost V 5 bases and J 0 bases, with 11 bases left between them. This CDR3 spans 15 amino acids. The germline V gene has CDR1 MDHEN and CDR2 SYDVKM. As DNA, the CDR3 is TGTGCCAGCAGTCAATATACAGCCTCCTACAATGAGCAGTTCTTC. Its protein product is CASSQYTASYNEQFF. The whole variable domain, filled in from reference TRBV28 and TRBJ2-1, reads DVKVTQSSRYLVKRTGEKVFLECVQDMDHENMFWYRQDPGLGLRLIYFSYDVKMKEKGDIPEGYSVSREKKERFSLILESASTNQTSMYLCASSQYTASYNEQFFGPGTRLTVL.

The chain links TRBV4-1 to TRBJ1-1, with unresolved D. V lost 4 bases and J lost 11, with 17 bases in between. This CDR3 comprises 13 residues. Looked up from germline, CDR1 is MGHRA and CDR2 is YSYEKL. The CDR3 DNA follows: TGCGCCAGCAGCCTTGGACCAACATCGATGGCTTTCTTT. Its protein product is CASSLGPTSMAFF.

The chain employs TRBV4-1 and TRBJ2-2; TRBD2 matches at 13 bases. The CDR3 has 21 residues. V was pared by 0 bases and J by 0 bases, with 10 bases of the junction left unmatched. Germline loops: CDR1 MGHRA, CDR2 YSYEKL. The CDR3 loop is CASSQDRIMGLAGSNTGELFF. The CDR3 nucleotides are TGCGCCAGCAGCCAAGATCGTATTATGGGACTAGCGGGGTCGAACACCGGGGAGCTGTTTTTT.

The chain is built from TRBV7-8 and TRBJ1-3; D is unclear. Germline V gene lookup returns CDR1 SGHVS and CDR2 FQNEAQ. Trimming removed 0 bases at V and 0 bases at J, with 6 bases between. This CDR3 region has 15 residues. CDR3 DNA sequence: TGTGCCAGCAGCTTAGCGAAGAGCTCTGGAAACACCATATATTTT. Translated, it gives CASSLAKSSGNTIYF.

CDR3 amino acids: CASSLDRGNIQYF. CDR3 DNA: TGTGCCAGCAGCTTAGACAGGGGAAACATTCAGTACTTC. The chain joins TRBV11-2 to TRBJ2-4, with D possibly being TRBD1 (6 bases). The CDR3 contains 13 residues. V gave up 0 bases and J gave up 6 bases, with 6 bases separating them. Germline V gene data show CDR1 as SGHAT and CDR2 as FQNNGV.

J is TRBJ1-4 and V is TRBV11-2; possible D gene TRBD1, 5 bases. The CDR3 covers 14 residues. Germline V CDR1 and CDR2: SGHAT, FQNNGV. Trimming took 5 bases from V and 7 from J, leaving 14 bases between them. CDR3 sequence: CASSLQRQPEKLFF. DNA of the CDR3: TGTGCCAGCAGCCTCCAACGACAGCCTGAAAAACTGTTTTTT.

The chain links TRBV5-5 to TRBJ1-5; 7 nucleotides line up with TRBD1. This CDR3 contains 16 residues. Germline CDR1 SGHKS, CDR2 YYEKEE (reference sequence). Trimming removed 3 bases from V and 0 bases from J; junction bases left unmatched: 6. The CDR3 DNA reads as TGTGCCAGCAGCTGGGGACAGCAGTATAGCAATCAGCCCCAGCATTTT. This codes for CASSWGQQYSNQPQHF.